This T cell receptor (beta chain) is from a study of blood T cell repertoires in COVID-19. Study-level information: Sites in the United States, Italy and Spain provided acute and convalescent COVID-19 samples.

This table comes from immunoSEQ multiplex PCR, and its TCRdb copy is limited to in-frame clones, with some not included. Of approximately 50,000 clones listed, approximately 90% are singletons. CDR1 and CDR2 (germline): MGHRA, YSYEKL. The V and J ends lost 1 base and 14 bases respectively, with 12 bases between them. CDR3 length equals 13 residues. The V gene is TRBV4-1, the J gene TRBJ1-6; D is ambiguous. The sequence derives from a human donor in a cohort sampled during active COVID-19. Material: peripheral blood. DNA of the CDR3: TGCGCCAGCAGCCAAGGAAGCGTCGGGGCCCTCCACTTT. This translates into CASSQGSVGALHF.